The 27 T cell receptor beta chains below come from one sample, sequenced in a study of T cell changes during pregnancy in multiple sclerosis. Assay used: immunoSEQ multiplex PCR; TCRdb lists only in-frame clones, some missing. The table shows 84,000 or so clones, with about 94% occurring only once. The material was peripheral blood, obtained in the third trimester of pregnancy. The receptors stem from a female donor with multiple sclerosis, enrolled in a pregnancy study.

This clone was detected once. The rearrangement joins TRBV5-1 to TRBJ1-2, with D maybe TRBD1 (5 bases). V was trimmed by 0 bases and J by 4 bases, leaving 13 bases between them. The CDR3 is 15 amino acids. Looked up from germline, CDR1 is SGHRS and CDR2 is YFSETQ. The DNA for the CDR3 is TGCGCCAGCAGCTTGGGGAATGGGGGGACCTATGGCTACACCTTC. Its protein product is CASSLGNGGTYGYTF.

CDR3 residues: CAISNRGTGELFF. DNA of the CDR3: TGTGCCATCTCGAACAGGGGCACCGGGGAGCTGTTTTTT. This chain connects TRBV10-3 to TRBJ2-2, with 7 bases fitting TRBD1. The CDR3 loop spans 13 amino acids. CDR1 and CDR2 from the germline V gene are ENHRY and SYGVKD. Losses at the gene ends were 8 bases for V and 4 bases for J; bases not matched to a gene: 4.

As DNA, the CDR3 is TGTGCCAGCAGATTACCGGGACTCCACTCACCCCTCCACTTT. Translated, it gives CASRLPGLHSPLHF. The chain couples TRBV11-2 to TRBJ1-6; D might be TRBD1 (5 bases). The CDR3 sequence is 14 residues long. V was pared by 6 bases and J by 10 bases, with 16 bases between. Germline CDR1 reads SGHAT; CDR2 reads FQNNGV. Full variable domain (outside the CDR3, taken from reference TRBV11-2 and TRBJ1-6): EAGVAQSPRYKIIEKRQSVAFWCNPISGHATLYWYQQILGQGPKLLIQFQNNGVVDDSQLPKDRFSAERLKGVDSTLKIQPAKLEDSAVYLCASRLPGLHSPLHFGNGTRLTVT.

The CDR3 DNA reads TGTGCCAGCAGTGACCTGGGACTAGCGGGAGATAATGGGGCCAACGTCCTGACTTTC. Encoded protein: CASSDLGLAGDNGANVLTF. The chain is built from TRBV2 and TRBJ2-6; the match to TRBD2 covers 14 bases. Trimming at V came to 3 bases and at J to 3 bases, leaving 7 bases not matched to a gene. In germline, CDR1 is SNHLY, CDR2 FYNNEI. CDR3 length equals 19 residues.

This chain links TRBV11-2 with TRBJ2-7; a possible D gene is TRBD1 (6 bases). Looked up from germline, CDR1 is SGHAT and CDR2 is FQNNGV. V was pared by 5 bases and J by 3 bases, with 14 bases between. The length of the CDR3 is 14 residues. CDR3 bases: TGTGCCAGCAGCCTGAAGGGACAAATCTACGAGCAGTACTTC. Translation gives CASSLKGQIYEQYF. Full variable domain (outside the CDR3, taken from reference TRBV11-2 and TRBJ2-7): EAGVAQSPRYKIIEKRQSVAFWCNPISGHATLYWYQQILGQGPKLLIQFQNNGVVDDSQLPKDRFSAERLKGVDSTLKIQPAKLEDSAVYLCASSLKGQIYEQYFGPGTRLTVT.

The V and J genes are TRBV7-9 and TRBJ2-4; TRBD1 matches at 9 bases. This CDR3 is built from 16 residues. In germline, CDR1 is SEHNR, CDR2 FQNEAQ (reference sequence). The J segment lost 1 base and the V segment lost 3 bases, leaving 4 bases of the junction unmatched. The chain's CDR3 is CASSFGQGWAKNIQYF. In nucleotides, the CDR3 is TGTGCCAGCAGCTTTGGACAGGGGTGGGCCAAAAACATTCAGTACTTC.

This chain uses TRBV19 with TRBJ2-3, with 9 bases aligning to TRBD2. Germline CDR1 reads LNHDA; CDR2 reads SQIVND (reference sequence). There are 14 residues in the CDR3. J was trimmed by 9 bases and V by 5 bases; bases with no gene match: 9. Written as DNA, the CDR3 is TGTGCCAGTAGTTGGACTAGCGAGACTGCAACGCAGTATTTT. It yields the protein CASSWTSETATQYF. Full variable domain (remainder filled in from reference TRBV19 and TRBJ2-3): DGGITQSPKYLFRKEGQNVTLSCEQNLNHDAMYWYRQDPGQGLRLIYYSQIVNDFQKGDIAEGYSVSREKKESFPLTVTSAQKNPTAFYLCASSWTSETATQYFGPGTRLTVL.

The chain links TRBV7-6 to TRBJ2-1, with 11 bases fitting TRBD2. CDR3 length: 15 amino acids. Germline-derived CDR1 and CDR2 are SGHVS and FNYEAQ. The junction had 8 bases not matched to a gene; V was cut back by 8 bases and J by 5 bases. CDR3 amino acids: CASGPGTSGNNEQFF. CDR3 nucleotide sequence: TGTGCCAGCGGGCCCGGGACTAGCGGAAACAATGAGCAGTTCTTC.

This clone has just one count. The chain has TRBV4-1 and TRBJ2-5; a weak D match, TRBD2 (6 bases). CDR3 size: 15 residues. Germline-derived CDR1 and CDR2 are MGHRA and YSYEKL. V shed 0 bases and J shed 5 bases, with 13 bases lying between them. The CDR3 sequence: CASSQEQEGRETQYF. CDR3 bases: TGCGCCAGCAGCCAAGAGCAGGAGGGTCGGGAGACCCAGTACTTC.

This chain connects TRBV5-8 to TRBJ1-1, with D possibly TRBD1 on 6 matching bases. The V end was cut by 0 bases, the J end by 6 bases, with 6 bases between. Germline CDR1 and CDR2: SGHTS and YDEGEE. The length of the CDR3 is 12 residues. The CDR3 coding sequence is TGTGCCAGCAGCTTGGGGGGGCCTGAAGCTTTCTTT. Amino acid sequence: CASSLGGPEAFF.

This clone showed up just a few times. The CDR3 DNA is TGCGCCAGCGGGACAGGGGAGGGAAGGAACACTGAAGCTTTCTTT. Its protein is CASGTGEGRNTEAFF. The chain links TRBV5-1 to TRBJ1-1; 10 bases align to TRBD1. CDR3 length: 15 amino acids. V trimming: 7 bases; J trimming: 1 base; junction bases outside the gene matches: 7. From germline, CDR1 is SGHRS and CDR2 YFSETQ.

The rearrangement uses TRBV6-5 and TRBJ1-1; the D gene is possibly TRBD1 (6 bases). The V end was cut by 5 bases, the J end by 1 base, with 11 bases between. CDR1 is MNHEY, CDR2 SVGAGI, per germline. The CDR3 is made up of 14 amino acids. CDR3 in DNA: TGTGCCAGCAGTCGCCTACAGGGGAACACTGAAGCTTTCTTT. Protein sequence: CASSRLQGNTEAFF.

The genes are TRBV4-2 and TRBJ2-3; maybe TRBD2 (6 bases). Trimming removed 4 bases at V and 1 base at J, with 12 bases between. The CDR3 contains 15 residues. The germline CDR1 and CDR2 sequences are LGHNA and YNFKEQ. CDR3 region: CASSPGPGGTDTQYF. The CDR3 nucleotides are TGTGCCAGCAGCCCGGGACCGGGGGGCACAGATACGCAGTATTTT.

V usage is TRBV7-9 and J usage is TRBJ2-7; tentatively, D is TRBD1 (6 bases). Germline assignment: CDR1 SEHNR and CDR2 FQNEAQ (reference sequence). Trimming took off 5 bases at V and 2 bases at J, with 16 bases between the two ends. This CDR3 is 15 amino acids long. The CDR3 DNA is TGTGCCAGCAGCCCTCAGGGGACGCCGGCCTACGAGCAGTACTTC. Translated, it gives CASSPQGTPAYEQYF.

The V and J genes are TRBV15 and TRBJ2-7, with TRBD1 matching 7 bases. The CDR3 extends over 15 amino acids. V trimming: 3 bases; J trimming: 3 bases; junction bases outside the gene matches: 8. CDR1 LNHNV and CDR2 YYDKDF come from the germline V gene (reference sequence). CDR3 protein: CATSRLRDSDYEQYF. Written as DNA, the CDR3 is TGTGCCACCAGCAGGCTACGGGACAGTGACTACGAGCAGTACTTC.

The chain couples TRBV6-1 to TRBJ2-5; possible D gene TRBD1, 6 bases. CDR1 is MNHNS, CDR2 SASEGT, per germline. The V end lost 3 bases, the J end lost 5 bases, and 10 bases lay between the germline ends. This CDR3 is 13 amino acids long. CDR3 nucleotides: TGTGCCAGCAGTGAGACAGGTTGGGAGACCCAGTACTTC. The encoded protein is CASSETGWETQYF.

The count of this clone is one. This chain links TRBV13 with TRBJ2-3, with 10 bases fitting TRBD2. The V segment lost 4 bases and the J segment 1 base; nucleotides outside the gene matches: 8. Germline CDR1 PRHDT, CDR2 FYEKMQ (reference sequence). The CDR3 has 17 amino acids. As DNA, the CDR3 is TGTGCCAGCAGCTCGCTGGGGACTAGCGAGGGCACAGATACGCAGTATTTT. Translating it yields CASSSLGTSEGTDTQYF.

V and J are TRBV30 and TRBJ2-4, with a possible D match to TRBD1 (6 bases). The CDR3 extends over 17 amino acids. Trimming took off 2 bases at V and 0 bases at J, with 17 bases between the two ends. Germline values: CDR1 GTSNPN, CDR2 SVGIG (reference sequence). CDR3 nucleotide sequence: TGTGCCTGGAGTACCCCACCCGGGACACTAGCCAAAAACATTCAGTACTTC. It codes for CAWSTPPGTLAKNIQYF.

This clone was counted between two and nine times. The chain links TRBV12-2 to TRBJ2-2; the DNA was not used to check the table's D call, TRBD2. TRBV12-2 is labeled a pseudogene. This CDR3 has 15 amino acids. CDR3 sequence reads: CASRYGGPKPGELFF. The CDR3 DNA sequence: TGTGCAAGTCGCTACGGGGGGCCAAAGCCCGGGGAGCTGTTTTTT.

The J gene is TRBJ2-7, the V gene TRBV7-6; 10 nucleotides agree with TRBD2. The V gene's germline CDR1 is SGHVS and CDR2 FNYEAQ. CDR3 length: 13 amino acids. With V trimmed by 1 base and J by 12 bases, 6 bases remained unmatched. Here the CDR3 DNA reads TGTGCCAGCAGCTTAGACGGGACTAGCGACGCGTACTTC. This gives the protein CASSLDGTSDAYF.

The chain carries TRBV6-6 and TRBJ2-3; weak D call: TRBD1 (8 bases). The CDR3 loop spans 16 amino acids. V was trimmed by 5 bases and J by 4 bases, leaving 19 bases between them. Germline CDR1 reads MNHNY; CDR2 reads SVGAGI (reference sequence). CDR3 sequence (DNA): TGTGCCAGCAGTACCGGGACAGGACTAGAAGCAGATACGCAGTATTTT. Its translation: CASSTGTGLEADTQYF.

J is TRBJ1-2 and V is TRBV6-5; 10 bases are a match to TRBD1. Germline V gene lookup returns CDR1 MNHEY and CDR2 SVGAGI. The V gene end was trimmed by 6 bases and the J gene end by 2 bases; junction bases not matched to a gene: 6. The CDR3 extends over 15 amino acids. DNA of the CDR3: TGTGCCAGCAGACGACAGGGGGCGAGAAACTATGGCTACACCTTC. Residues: CASRRQGARNYGYTF.

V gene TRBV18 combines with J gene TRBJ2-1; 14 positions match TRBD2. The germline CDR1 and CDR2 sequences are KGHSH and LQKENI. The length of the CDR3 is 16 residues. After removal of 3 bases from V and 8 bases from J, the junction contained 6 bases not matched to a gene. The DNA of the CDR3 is TGTGCCAGCTCACCTCCGACTAGCGGGGGGGCCTATGAGCAGTTCTTC. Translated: CASSPPTSGGAYEQFF.

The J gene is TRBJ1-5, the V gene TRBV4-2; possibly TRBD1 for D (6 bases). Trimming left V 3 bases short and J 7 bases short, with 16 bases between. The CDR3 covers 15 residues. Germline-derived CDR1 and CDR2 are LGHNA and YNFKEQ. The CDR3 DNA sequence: TGTGCCAGCAGCCACAATATCAGGGGCCTACAGCCCCAGCATTTT. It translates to CASSHNIRGLQPQHF.

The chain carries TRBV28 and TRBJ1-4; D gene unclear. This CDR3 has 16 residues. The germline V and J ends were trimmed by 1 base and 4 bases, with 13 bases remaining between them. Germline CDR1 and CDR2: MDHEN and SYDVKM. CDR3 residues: CASSLLGGVLNEKLFF. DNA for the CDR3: TGTGCCAGCAGTTTATTGGGCGGGGTCCTTAATGAAAAACTGTTTTTT.

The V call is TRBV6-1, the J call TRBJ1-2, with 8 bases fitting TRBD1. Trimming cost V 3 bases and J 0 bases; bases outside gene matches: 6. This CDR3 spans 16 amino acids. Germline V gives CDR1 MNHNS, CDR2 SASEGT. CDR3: CASSETGDPSNYGYTF. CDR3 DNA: TGTGCCAGCAGTGAGACAGGGGACCCATCTAACTATGGCTACACCTTC.

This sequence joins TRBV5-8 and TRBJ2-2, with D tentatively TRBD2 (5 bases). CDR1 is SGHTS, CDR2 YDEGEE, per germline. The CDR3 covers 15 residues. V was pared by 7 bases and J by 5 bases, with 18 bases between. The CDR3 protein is CASPGGPRGTGELFF. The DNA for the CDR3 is TGTGCCAGCCCGGGCGGGCCTCGGGGTACCGGGGAGCTGTTTTTT. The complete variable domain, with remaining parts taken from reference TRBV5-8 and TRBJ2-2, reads EAGVTQSPTHLIKTRGQQATLRCSPISGHTSVYWYQQALGLGLQFLLWYDEGEERNRGNFPPRFSGRQFPNYSSELNVNALELEDSALYLCASPGGPRGTGELFFGEGSRLTVL.